The 26 T cell receptor beta chains presented below share a single source sample, sequenced in a study of cytomegalovirus exposure and HLA in healthy donors. Both 60 Vbeta primers and 13 Jbeta primers went into the PCR. Generated by immunoSEQ multiplex PCR, the TCRdb table keeps only in-frame clones and is missing some. The data show some 200,000 clones, and the top ten clones hold about 0.81%. Sequenced sample: PBMCs. Receptors originate from a woman between 18 and 29 years old in good health and CMV-seropositive.

The chain recombines TRBV7-7 with TRBJ2-7; TRBD2 matches at 8 bases. CDR3 length equals 16 residues. CDR1 is SSHAT, CDR2 FNYEAQ, per germline (reference sequence). Trimming removed 0 bases from V and 3 bases from J; junction bases left unmatched: 7. CDR3 in amino acids: CASSLASRGGDYEQYF. For the CDR3, the DNA is TGTGCCAGCAGCTTAGCTAGCCGGGGGGGGGACTACGAGCAGTACTTC.

The chain employs TRBV5-1 and TRBJ1-2; D unresolved. The CDR3 length is 17 residues. V lost 0 bases to trimming and J lost 4 bases, with 19 bases between them. Germline loops: CDR1 SGHRS, CDR2 YFSETQ. The CDR3 nucleotides read TGCGCCAGCAGCTTGGATCTTGTGAGATTACCTTTCTATGGCTACACCTTC. Translation gives CASSLDLVRLPFYGYTF. The full variable domain, its missing parts supplied by reference TRBV5-1 and TRBJ1-2, is KAGVTQTPRYLIKTRGQQVTLSCSPISGHRSVSWYQQTPGQGLQFLFEYFSETQRNKGNFPGRFSGRQFSNSRSEMNVSTLELGDSALYLCASSLDLVRLPFYGYTFGSGTRLTVV.

The chain is built from TRBV6-5 and TRBJ1-1, with 8 bases fitting TRBD1. Germline CDR1 is MNHEY and CDR2 is SVGAGI. J lost 4 bases, V lost 6 bases, and 4 bases had no gene match. CDR3 length equals 13 residues. CDR3 residues: CASSPGQGTEAFF. DNA of the CDR3: TGTGCCAGCAGCCCCGGACAGGGCACTGAAGCTTTCTTT.

The chain couples TRBV13 to TRBJ2-3, with TRBD1 identical over 12 bases. Unmatched junction bases numbered 6, after V lost 5 bases and J lost 6 bases. The germline V gene encodes CDR1 PRHDT and CDR2 FYEKMQ (reference sequence). This CDR3 has 15 residues. The CDR3 sequence: CASSRDRGRLDTQYF. CDR3 DNA: TGTGCCAGCAGCCGGGACAGGGGGCGCTTGGATACGCAGTATTTT.

J is TRBJ2-7 and V is TRBV7-2, with 8 bases matching TRBD1. Trimming cost V 1 base and J 3 bases; bases outside gene matches: 5. The CDR3 length is 15 residues. Looked up from germline, CDR1 is SGHTA and CDR2 is FQGNSA. CDR3 DNA sequence: TGTGCCAGCAGCTTAGGGGGACAGGTTAGCTACGAGCAGTACTTC. As protein: CASSLGGQVSYEQYF.

The rearrangement links TRBV9 to TRBJ1-3, with 7 bases identical to TRBD1. The CDR3 is 16 amino acids. The V segment lost 3 bases and the J segment 3 bases; nucleotides outside the gene matches: 9. CDR1 is SGDLS, CDR2 YYNGEE, per germline. DNA for the CDR3: TGTGCCAGCAGCGATCGACAGGGAGGCCGTGGAAACACCATATATTTT. Translating gives CASSDRQGGRGNTIYF.

V usage is TRBV5-1 and J usage is TRBJ2-1, with unresolved D. The germline V and J ends were trimmed by 2 bases and 4 bases, with 4 bases remaining between them. The germline gives CDR1 SGHRS, CDR2 YFSETQ. This CDR3 is built from 12 residues. The CDR3 DNA is TGCGCCAGCAGCTTCCAATACAATGAGCAGTTCTTC. Encoded protein: CASSFQYNEQFF.

The chain combines TRBV30 with TRBJ2-5; 9 nucleotides match TRBD2. Germline CDR1 GTSNPN, CDR2 SVGIG (reference sequence). V shed 4 bases, J shed 5 bases, and the junction held 14 bases outside the gene matches. CDR3 length: 16 amino acids. The CDR3 region has the DNA TGTGCCTGGAAGGGGCCAGCGGGGGGTGCCCCGGAGACCCAGTACTTC. Its translation: CAWKGPAGGAPETQYF.

This chain links TRBV4-2 with TRBJ2-5; no clear D gene. V lost 0 bases and J 3 bases, leaving 11 bases between the germline ends. CDR3 size: 15 residues. CDR1 and CDR2 from the germline V gene are LGHNA and YNFKEQ. The CDR3 loop is CASSQDIVPEETQYF. CDR3 coding DNA: TGTGCCAGCAGCCAAGATATCGTGCCGGAAGAGACCCAGTACTTC.

The rearrangement links TRBV4-3 to TRBJ1-4; the D gene is possibly TRBD1 (5 bases). Trimming pared 0 bases from V and 4 bases from J, leaving 9 bases between. Germline V gene lookup returns CDR1 LGHNA and CDR2 YSLEER. The CDR3 is 15 residues long. Here the CDR3 DNA reads TGCGCCAGCAGCCAAGATGCAGGGCTTAATGAAAAACTGTTTTTT. Amino acids: CASSQDAGLNEKLFF.

This chain joins TRBV4-3 and TRBJ2-2; possibly TRBD1 for D (5 bases). The CDR3 has 14 amino acids. Deletions cut 3 bases from V and 6 bases from J, with 11 bases between. The V gene's germline CDR1 is LGHNA and CDR2 YSLEER. The CDR3: CASSQQSRAGELFF. The CDR3 DNA follows: TGCGCCAGCAGCCAGCAGAGCAGGGCCGGGGAGCTGTTTTTT.

This chain connects TRBV11-2 to TRBJ2-3; 8 bases are a match to TRBD2. V was clipped by 5 bases and J by 1 base; unmatched bases: 8. Per germline, CDR1 SGHAT and CDR2 FQNNGV. The CDR3 extends over 16 amino acids. The CDR3 bases are TGTGCCAGCAGCATTCTTAGCGGGGCTGGCACAGATACGCAGTATTTT. Its translation is CASSILSGAGTDTQYF.

On this clone itself: Sequence at one end of the junction differs from germline and may be a read error. Different DNA sequences within this sample yield the same CDR3. This chain joins TRBV6-6 and TRBJ1-4, with TRBD1 as a possible D gene (5 bases). CDR3 length: 12 residues. From germline, CDR1 is MNHNY and CDR2 SVGAGI (reference sequence). The CDR3 nucleotides are TGTGCCAGCAGCAGGGCCGAAGAAAAGCTGTTTTTT. It specifies CASSRAEEKLFF.

The rearrangement links TRBV29-1 to TRBJ2-1; 14 nucleotides align to TRBD2. The CDR3 covers 14 residues. Trimming removed 5 bases from V and 9 bases from J; junction bases left unmatched: 6. Germline V gene sequence: CDR1 SQVTM, CDR2 ANQGSEA. For the CDR3, the DNA is TGCAGCGTTCGACTAGCGGGAGGGCCCATTGAGCAGTTCTTC. Translation: CSVRLAGGPIEQFF.

The chain has TRBV6-1 and TRBJ2-7; maybe TRBD1 (6 bases). CDR1 is MNHNS and CDR2 is SASEGT in the germline V gene. The CDR3 spans 15 residues. V lost 7 bases, J lost 0 bases, and 16 bases lay in between. The CDR3 reads CASISLQGSSYEQYF. The CDR3 nucleotides are TGTGCCAGCATATCACTACAGGGAAGCTCCTACGAGCAGTACTTC.

The J gene is TRBJ2-3, the V gene TRBV5-6, with 7 bases that match TRBD2. The germline gives CDR1 SGHDT, CDR2 YYEEEE. V gave up 4 bases and J gave up 1 base; unmatched junction bases: 6. This CDR3 is built from 15 residues. This CDR3 is CASSPVGGGTDTQYF. The CDR3 DNA is TGTGCCAGCAGCCCTGTGGGGGGGGGCACAGATACGCAGTATTTT.

V is TRBV5-8 and J is TRBJ1-2, with 7 bases fitting TRBD1. Trimming removed 1 base from V and 0 bases from J; junction bases left unmatched: 3. CDR1 and CDR2 (germline): SGHTS, YDEGEE. The CDR3 is made up of 15 amino acids. CDR3 sequence reads: CASSLRQGANYGYTF. The CDR3 region has the DNA TGTGCCAGCAGCTTGAGACAGGGAGCTAACTATGGCTACACCTTC.

This chain links TRBV6-4 with TRBJ1-2; 7 bases match TRBD1. This CDR3 comprises 13 residues. CDR1 is MRHNA, CDR2 SNTAGT, per germline. V trimming: 6 bases; J trimming: 7 bases; junction bases outside the gene matches: 8. For the CDR3, the DNA is TGTGCCAGCAGCGCCGGACAGGTCTCTGGCTACACCTTC. As protein: CASSAGQVSGYTF.

The V and J genes are TRBV30 and TRBJ1-1, with D possibly matching TRBD1 (5 bases). In germline, CDR1 is GTSNPN, CDR2 SVGIG (reference sequence). Trimming removed 4 bases from V and 7 bases from J, with 10 bases in between. This CDR3 has 11 residues. The CDR3 sequence is CAWNRDFEAFF. In DNA form, the CDR3 reads TGTGCCTGGAATCGGGACTTTGAAGCTTTCTTT.

The V and J genes are TRBV7-9 and TRBJ2-3, with D perhaps matching TRBD1 (5 bases). The V gene lost 6 bases and the J gene lost 6 bases, with 10 bases spanning the gap. CDR1 is SEHNR, CDR2 FQNEAQ, per germline (reference sequence). The CDR3 sequence is 12 residues long. The CDR3 coding sequence is TGTGCCAGCAGTCCCCAGGGTGATACGCAGTATTTT. Residues: CASSPQGDTQYF.

The chain combines TRBV11-3 with TRBJ2-3, with D possibly matching TRBD2 (6 bases). CDR3 length: 16 amino acids. CDR1 and CDR2 from the germline V gene are SGHNT and YENEEA. The ends were cut back, 4 bases at V and 2 bases at J, with 16 bases in the middle. The chain's CDR3 is CASSSGVSGLTDTQYF. The CDR3 DNA sequence: TGTGCCAGCAGCTCTGGGGTTAGCGGACTCACAGATACGCAGTATTTT.

This chain joins TRBV6-1 and TRBJ1-6, with 8 bases that match TRBD1. Germline CDR1 MNHNS, CDR2 SASEGT. The CDR3 consists of 14 residues. J lost 8 bases, V lost 6 bases, and 6 bases had no gene match. CDR3 loop: CASRDRVMDSPLHF. DNA for the CDR3: TGTGCCAGCAGGGACAGGGTAATGGATTCACCCCTCCACTTT.

The gene calls are TRBV4-1 and TRBJ2-3; no clear D gene. The CDR3 covers 18 residues. Trimming took 1 base from V and 2 from J, leaving 19 bases between them. Looked up from germline, CDR1 is MGHRA and CDR2 is YSYEKL. The CDR3 sequence is CASSQGLLRAAITDTQYF. CDR3 bases: TGCGCCAGCAGCCAAGGACTTCTGCGCGCCGCAATCACAGATACGCAGTATTTT.

This sequence joins TRBV10-2 and TRBJ1-1; D unclear. With 2 bases removed from V and 5 bases from J, the gap between germline ends came to 9 bases. The CDR3 loop spans 13 amino acids. Germline V lookup: CDR1 WSHSY, CDR2 SAAADI. The CDR3 protein is CASSEHSRTEAFF. The CDR3 nucleotides are TGCGCCAGCAGTGAGCACAGTAGGACTGAAGCTTTCTTT.

This sequence joins TRBV6-1 and TRBJ1-2; 7 bases align to TRBD1. The CDR3 runs 14 residues. The junction had 5 bases not matched to a gene; V was cut back by 0 bases and J by 7 bases. Germline assignment: CDR1 MNHNS and CDR2 SASEGT. CDR3: CASSEASQGGGYTF. The DNA for the CDR3 is TGTGCCAGCAGTGAAGCTTCGCAGGGGGGTGGCTACACCTTC.

V is TRBV27 and J is TRBJ2-1, with TRBD2 as a possible D gene (5 bases). This CDR3 region has 13 residues. In germline, CDR1 is MNHEY, CDR2 SMNVEV (reference sequence). The V end was cut by 2 bases, the J end by 4 bases, with 6 bases between. Here the CDR3 DNA reads TGTGCCAGCAGTTTAGGGAGATACAATGAGCAGTTCTTC. Protein product: CASSLGRYNEQFF.